The 21 T cell receptor beta chains reported below all come from one sample, sequenced in a study of T cells expressing NK-cell markers. TCRdb re-called the 5' RACE reads and shows each CDR3 protein once, DNA omitted. The listing records roughly 390,000 distinct CDR3 sequences. The specimen was blood T cells: a sorted CD56 or NKG2C T cell subset, CD4+ or CD8+ T cells, or bulk PBMC T cells (not recorded which). The receptors shown here come from a man between 18 and 69 years old in good health.

The J gene is TRBJ1-5, the V gene TRBV11-3. Germline loops: CDR1 SGHNT, CDR2 YENEEA. CDR3 length equals 14 residues. CDR3 loop: CASSLKRINQPQHF.

This rearrangement joins TRBV3-1 to TRBJ2-5; TCRdb outputs TRBD2, but without DNA this stays unchecked. This CDR3 contains 14 residues. CDR1 LGHDT and CDR2 YNNKEL come from the germline V gene (reference sequence). The CDR3 here is CASTSPAFGETQYF.

J is TRBJ1-1 and V is TRBV12-3 or TRBV12-4; lacking DNA, the TRBD1 call made by TCRdb goes unchecked. CDR3 size: 14 residues. The CDR3: CASKVPGTSTEAFF.

V gene TRBV5-1 combines with J gene TRBJ2-7; TCRdb picks TRBD1, but there is no DNA to check that call. Germline-derived CDR1 and CDR2 are SGHRS and YFSETQ. The CDR3 has 19 amino acids. The CDR3 reads CASSLSRGRASLTSYEQYF.

The chain is built from TRBV20-1 and TRBJ2-5; the D call from TCRdb, TRBD2, cannot be confirmed without DNA. This CDR3 region has 14 residues. Looked up from germline, CDR1 is DFQATT and CDR2 is SNEGSKA (reference sequence). The CDR3 region is CSARGLSSPETQYF.

The V gene is TRBV5-4, the J gene TRBJ2-2; TCRdb reports TRBD1, a call that lacks DNA to check it against. CDR1 is SGHNT and CDR2 is YYREEE in the germline V gene (reference sequence). This CDR3 spans 15 amino acids. CDR3 protein: CASTVGQGDTGELFF.

The chain uses TRBV7-2 and TRBJ2-3. CDR1 and CDR2 (germline): SGHTA, FQGNSA. CDR3 size: 14 residues. CDR3 protein: CASSLEVSTDTQYF.

The chain links TRBV6-1 to TRBJ1-4; TCRdb indicates TRBD1, and absent DNA this call remains unverified. Germline V gene lookup returns CDR1 MNHNS and CDR2 SASEGT. The CDR3 totals 16 residues. CDR3 amino acids: CASSRSGGGTNEKLFF.

This chain uses TRBV6-1 with TRBJ2-6; the TCRdb call, TRBD1, lacks DNA for checking. The length of the CDR3 is 15 residues. The germline gives CDR1 MNHNS, CDR2 SASEGT. The chain's CDR3 is CASSQTEIGANVLTF.

J is TRBJ2-4 and V is TRBV18; TCRdb indicates TRBD1, and absent DNA this call remains unverified. The CDR3 totals 15 residues. Germline lookup yields CDR1 KGHSH and CDR2 LQKENI. The CDR3 sequence: CASSPVQGAKNIQYF.

This rearrangement joins TRBV15 to TRBJ1-6; TCRdb's D call, TRBD1, is unchecked because there is no DNA. The CDR3 contains 15 residues. Germline loops: CDR1 LNHNV, CDR2 YYDKDF (reference sequence). CDR3 region: CATSDPPTGNSPLHF.

CDR3 in amino acids: CASSLARAEQYF. The V call is TRBV7-2, the J call TRBJ2-7; without DNA, the TCRdb call of TRBD1 cannot be checked. Germline CDR1 SGHTA, CDR2 FQGNSA. The CDR3 covers 12 residues.

V usage is TRBV9 and J usage is TRBJ2-7; TCRdb's assignment of TRBD1 cannot be checked, as there is no DNA. The CDR3 spans 15 residues. Germline CDR1 SGDLS, CDR2 YYNGEE. CDR3: CASSVEGHNSYEQYF.

V gene TRBV5-1 combines with J gene TRBJ2-7; TCRdb picks TRBD2, but there is no DNA to check that call. Germline V CDR1 and CDR2: SGHRS, YFSETQ. The CDR3 length is 15 residues. CDR3 amino acids: CASMTGGQGSYEQYF.

The chain carries TRBV6-5 and TRBJ1-1; TCRdb's D call, TRBD1, is unchecked because there is no DNA. The CDR3 consists of 19 residues. CDR1 MNHEY and CDR2 SVGAGI come from the germline V gene. The CDR3 region is CASSYSSRQGLTENTEAFF.

This sequence joins TRBV11-1 and TRBJ1-4; checking the TCRdb D call of TRBD1 is not possible without DNA. This CDR3 has 19 residues. The germline CDR1 and CDR2 sequences are SGHAT and FQDESV (reference sequence). The chain's CDR3 is CASSSPGGTGGVINEKLFF.

The chain couples TRBV7-9 to TRBJ1-1. CDR3 length: 14 residues. CDR1 SEHNR and CDR2 FQNEAQ come from the germline V gene (reference sequence). This CDR3 is CASIQQGWASEAFF.

The V and J genes are TRBV5-1 and TRBJ2-4; TCRdb lists TRBD1, though no DNA is available to test this call. The CDR3 has 15 residues. Germline assignment: CDR1 SGHRS and CDR2 YFSETQ. CDR3: CASSPRGQGKNIQYF.

The chain recombines TRBV16 with TRBJ1-4; the D call of TRBD1 rests on TCRdb alone, since no DNA is present to check it. CDR3 size: 14 residues. Per germline, CDR1 KGHSY and CDR2 FQNENV. CDR3 in amino acids: CASSPGTPTEKLFF.

The chain couples TRBV7-8 to TRBJ2-3; TCRdb selects TRBD1, and the lack of DNA leaves this call unchecked. There are 13 residues in the CDR3. The germline CDR1 and CDR2 sequences are SGHVS and FQNEAQ. CDR3 region: CASTGDFGDTQYF.

V and J are TRBV5-1 and TRBJ2-2; the D call from TCRdb, TRBD1, cannot be confirmed without DNA. The CDR3 loop spans 17 amino acids. Looked up from germline, CDR1 is SGHRS and CDR2 is YFSETQ. The CDR3 is CASSFRTGGLNTGELFF.